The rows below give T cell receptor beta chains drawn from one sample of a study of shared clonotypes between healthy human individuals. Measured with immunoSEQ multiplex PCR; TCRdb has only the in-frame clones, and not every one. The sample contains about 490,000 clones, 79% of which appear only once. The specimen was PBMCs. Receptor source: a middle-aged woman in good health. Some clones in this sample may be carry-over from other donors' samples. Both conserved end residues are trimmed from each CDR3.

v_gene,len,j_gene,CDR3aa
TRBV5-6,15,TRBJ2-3,ASSPITGTSRPDTQY
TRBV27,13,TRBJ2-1,ASSSLSGGYNEQF
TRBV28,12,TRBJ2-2,ASSPPGMTGELF
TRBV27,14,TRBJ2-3,ASSLFARGRTDTQY
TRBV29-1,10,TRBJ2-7,SVEGRNYEQY
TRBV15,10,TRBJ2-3,ATSTGTDTQY
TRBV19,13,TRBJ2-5,ASSIAAGGPQTQY
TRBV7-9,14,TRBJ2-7,ASSLAPTPGDYEQY
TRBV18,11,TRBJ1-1,ASSGTSNTEAF
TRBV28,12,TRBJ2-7,ASGLRQTFYEQY
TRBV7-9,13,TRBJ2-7,ASRSGGGTAYEQY
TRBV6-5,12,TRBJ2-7,ASSYDRRSYEQY
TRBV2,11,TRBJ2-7,ASSAPGQGPPI
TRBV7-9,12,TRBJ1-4,ASSLGQGGEKLF
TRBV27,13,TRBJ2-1,ASSLGGALSNEQF
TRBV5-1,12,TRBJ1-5,ASSLQGGNQPQH
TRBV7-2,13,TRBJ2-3,ASSRVGAGTDTQY
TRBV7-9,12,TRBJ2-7,ASSAPGAGGEQY
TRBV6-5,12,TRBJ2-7,ASSYWNSGGEQY